The rows below give T cell receptor beta chains drawn from one sample of a study of CD8+CD57+ T cells in acquired aplastic anemia. TCRdb ran MiXCR on the reads and lists one entry per CDR3 protein. The sample comprises about 210,000 distinct CDR3 sequences, around 60% of which are singletons, and roughly 29% rests with the top ten. The sample consisted of sorted CD4+, CD8+, or CD8+CD57+ T cells (not recorded which) from PBMCs. These receptors were obtained from a human donor in good health. The CDR3 runs from the conserved cysteine through the conserved F or W. A D gene is named only where the DNA matches it firmly. The size of a clone is reported for some rows only, either as once, few or many, or as a class for expanded clones.

CDR3 protein: CASSETGGVGNTIYF; CDR3 DNA: TGTGCCAGCAGTGAAACAGGGGGGGTTGGAAACACCATATATTTT; clone size: once; V gene: TRBV6-4; D gene: TRBD1; J gene: TRBJ1-3
CDR3 protein: CASSSHTSYEQYF; CDR3 DNA: TGTGCCAGCAGCTCACATACTAGCTACGAGCAGTACTTC; clone size: few; V gene: TRBV12-3/TRBV12-4; D gene: .; J gene: TRBJ2-7
CDR3 protein: CASSVGASYEQYF; CDR3 DNA: TGTGCCAGCAGCGTAGGGGCATCCTACGAGCAGTACTTC; clone size: many; V gene: TRBV9; D gene: .; J gene: TRBJ2-7
CDR3 protein: CATSEGSDSYEQYF; CDR3 DNA: TGTGCCACCAGTGAGGGAAGCGACTCCTACGAGCAGTACTTC; clone size: .; V gene: TRBV24-1; D gene: .; J gene: TRBJ2-7
CDR3 protein: CASSLRTRGSDEQFF; CDR3 DNA: TGTGCCAGCAGCTTAAGGACTAGAGGGAGCGATGAGCAGTTCTTC; clone size: .; V gene: TRBV7-2; D gene: TRBD2; J gene: TRBJ2-1
CDR3 protein: CASSIKETQYF; CDR3 DNA: TGTGCCAGCAGCATCAAAGAGACCCAGTACTTC; clone size: .; V gene: TRBV7-8; D gene: .; J gene: TRBJ2-5
CDR3 protein: CASSFPQGVERTEAFF; CDR3 DNA: TGTGCCAGCAGCTTTCCCCAGGGCGTCGAGAGGACTGAAGCTTTCTTT; clone size: many; V gene: TRBV7-9; D gene: .; J gene: TRBJ1-1
CDR3 protein: CASSLDRAKDSPLHF; CDR3 DNA: TGTGCCAGCAGCTTAGACAGGGCGAAGGATTCACCCCTCCACTTT; clone size: few; V gene: TRBV7-6; D gene: .; J gene: TRBJ1-6
CDR3 protein: CASSLSGTSGPGPSSYNEQFF; CDR3 DNA: TGTGCCAGCAGCTTATCAGGGACTAGCGGGCCGGGGCCGAGCTCCTACAATGAGCAGTTCTTC; clone size: once; V gene: TRBV7-6; D gene: TRBD2; J gene: TRBJ2-1
CDR3 protein: CASSQGYRGETEAFF; CDR3 DNA: TGCGCCAGCAGCCAAGGCTACAGGGGGGAGACTGAAGCTTTCTTT; clone size: .; V gene: TRBV4-1; D gene: TRBD1; J gene: TRBJ1-1
CDR3 protein: CASSNRDSSSYEQYF; CDR3 DNA: TGTGCCAGTAGTAACCGGGACAGTTCCTCCTACGAGCAGTACTTC; clone size: once; V gene: TRBV19; D gene: TRBD1; J gene: TRBJ2-7
CDR3 protein: CATSDLMAPEETQYF; CDR3 DNA: TGTGCCACCAGTGATTTAATGGCTCCAGAAGAGACCCAGTACTTC; clone size: .; V gene: TRBV24-1; D gene: .; J gene: TRBJ2-5
CDR3 protein: CSARLSGGQETQYF; CDR3 DNA: TGCAGTGCTAGATTGTCGGGGGGGCAAGAGACCCAGTACTTC; clone size: .; V gene: TRBV20-1; D gene: TRBD2; J gene: TRBJ2-5
CDR3 protein: CSAPGASGVYNEQFF; CDR3 DNA: TGCAGTGCACCCGGAGCTAGCGGGGTTTACAATGAGCAGTTCTTC; clone size: .; V gene: TRBV20-1; D gene: TRBD2; J gene: TRBJ2-1
CDR3 protein: CATGTTYEQYF; CDR3 DNA: TGTGCCACCGGGACAACCTACGAGCAGTACTTC; clone size: .; V gene: TRBV10-3; D gene: .; J gene: TRBJ2-7
CDR3 protein: CASSPGPVDNEQFF; CDR3 DNA: TGTGCCAGCAGCCCGGGACCTGTCGACAATGAGCAGTTCTTC; clone size: .; V gene: TRBV7-2; D gene: .; J gene: TRBJ2-1
CDR3 protein: CASSLAVAWGNTIYF; CDR3 DNA: TGTGCCAGCAGCTTAGCGGTGGCCTGGGGAAACACCATATATTTT; clone size: .; V gene: TRBV7-2; D gene: .; J gene: TRBJ1-3
CDR3 protein: CASSFTVHTEAFF; CDR3 DNA: TGCGCCAGCAGCTTTACAGTTCACACTGAAGCTTTCTTT; clone size: .; V gene: TRBV5-1; D gene: .; J gene: TRBJ1-1
CDR3 protein: CASSAPGQGIYEQYF; CDR3 DNA: TGCGCCAGCAGCGCACCGGGACAGGGAATATACGAGCAGTACTTC; clone size: many; V gene: TRBV4-1; D gene: TRBD1; J gene: TRBJ2-7
CDR3 protein: CASSIDRGIETQYF; CDR3 DNA: TGTGCCAGTAGTATCGACAGGGGAATCGAGACCCAGTACTTC; clone size: once; V gene: TRBV19; D gene: TRBD1; J gene: TRBJ2-5
CDR3 protein: CASSNGAGAFYEQYF; CDR3 DNA: TGTGCCAGCAGCAACGGGGCAGGGGCATTTTACGAGCAGTACTTC; clone size: many; V gene: TRBV6-5; D gene: .; J gene: TRBJ2-7
CDR3 protein: CASNLAGDAGELLF; CDR3 DNA: TGTGCCAGTAATCTAGCGGGAGACGCCGGGGAGCTGCTTTTC; clone size: once; V gene: TRBV19; D gene: TRBD2; J gene: TRBJ2-2
CDR3 protein: CSVKVPGGTDTQYF; CDR3 DNA: TGCAGTGTTAAAGTTCCCGGTGGGACAGATACGCAGTATTTT; clone size: .; V gene: TRBV20-1; D gene: .; J gene: TRBJ2-3
CDR3 protein: CGARRWQGMNEQYF; CDR3 DNA: TGCGGTGCTAGAAGGTGGCAGGGGATGAACGAGCAGTACTTC; clone size: .; V gene: TRBV20-1; D gene: .; J gene: TRBJ2-7
CDR3 protein: CACSPLGQGGEKLFF; CDR3 DNA: TGTGCCTGCAGCCCGTTGGGACAGGGTGGAGAAAAACTGTTTTTT; clone size: .; V gene: TRBV14; D gene: TRBD1; J gene: TRBJ1-4
CDR3 protein: CASSVEGMYNSPLHF; CDR3 DNA: TGTGCCAGCAGCGTAGAGGGGATGTATAATTCACCCCTCCACTTT; clone size: few; V gene: TRBV9; D gene: .; J gene: TRBJ1-6
CDR3 protein: CASSWGGSMRYEQYF; CDR3 DNA: TGCGCCAGCAGCTGGGGCGGGAGCATGAGGTACGAGCAGTACTTC; clone size: .; V gene: TRBV5-1; D gene: TRBD2; J gene: TRBJ2-7
CDR3 protein: CATSGLESSSGQYF; CDR3 DNA: TGTGCCACCAGTGGCCTCGAGTCTTCGTCTGGGCAGTACTTC; clone size: .; V gene: TRBV24-1; D gene: .; J gene: TRBJ2-7
CDR3 protein: CASSQEDRGIVSNEKLFF; CDR3 DNA: TGCGCCAGCAGCCAAGAAGACAGGGGAATTGTATCTAATGAAAAACTGTTTTTT; clone size: few; V gene: TRBV4-3; D gene: TRBD1; J gene: TRBJ1-4
CDR3 protein: CASSQDRGTEAFF; CDR3 DNA: TGCGCCAGCAGCCAAGACAGGGGGACTGAAGCTTTCTTT; clone size: many; V gene: TRBV4-3; D gene: TRBD1; J gene: TRBJ1-1
CDR3 protein: CSARFGGPGNSPLHF; CDR3 DNA: TGCAGTGCTAGATTTGGGGGCCCGGGTAATTCACCCCTCCACTTT; clone size: few; V gene: TRBV20-1; D gene: .; J gene: TRBJ1-6
CDR3 protein: CSVERDINTEAFF; CDR3 DNA: TGCAGTGTGGAAAGGGACATTAACACTGAAGCTTTCTTT; clone size: many; V gene: TRBV20-1; D gene: .; J gene: TRBJ1-1
CDR3 protein: CSAPGGGGQLNQPQHF; CDR3 DNA: TGCAGTGCCCCTGGGGGGGGGGGACAGCTCAATCAGCCCCAGCATTTT; clone size: .; V gene: TRBV20-1; D gene: TRBD1; J gene: TRBJ1-5
CDR3 protein: CASGTGGNYGYTF; CDR3 DNA: TGTGCTAGTGGGACAGGGGGCAACTATGGCTACACCTTC; clone size: .; V gene: TRBV12-5; D gene: TRBD1; J gene: TRBJ1-2
CDR3 protein: CASSLDRENNEKLFF; CDR3 DNA: TGTGCCAGCAGCTTAGACAGGGAGAACAATGAAAAACTGTTTTTT; clone size: .; V gene: TRBV7-9; D gene: .; J gene: TRBJ1-4
CDR3 protein: CASSQNGGGYGYTF; CDR3 DNA: TGTGCCAGCAGTCAAAACGGGGGAGGCTATGGCTACACCTTC; clone size: .; V gene: TRBV12-3/TRBV12-4; D gene: .; J gene: TRBJ1-2
CDR3 protein: CASSQESRANSPLHF; CDR3 DNA: TGCGCCAGCAGCCAAGAGTCCAGGGCTAATTCACCCCTCCACTTT; clone size: .; V gene: TRBV7-2; D gene: .; J gene: TRBJ1-6
CDR3 protein: CASSLGQAKWGYTF; CDR3 DNA: TGTGCCAGTAGCCTGGGGCAGGCGAAATGGGGCTACACCTTC; clone size: .; V gene: TRBV19; D gene: .; J gene: TRBJ1-2
CDR3 protein: CASSNPGDYGYTF; CDR3 DNA: TGTGCCAGTAGTAATCCAGGGGACTATGGCTACACCTTC; clone size: .; V gene: TRBV19; D gene: .; J gene: TRBJ1-2
CDR3 protein: CSVDDETRQGGYTF; CDR3 DNA: TGCAGCGTTGATGATGAGACTAGACAGGGTGGCTACACCTTC; clone size: .; V gene: TRBV29-1; D gene: TRBD1; J gene: TRBJ1-2
CDR3 protein: CASSDGGRDSSFLYEQYF; CDR3 DNA: TGTGCCAGCAGTGATGGGGGCCGGGACTCCAGTTTCCTCTACGAGCAGTACTTC; clone size: .; V gene: TRBV6-1; D gene: .; J gene: TRBJ2-7
CDR3 protein: CASSQSGVRETQYF; CDR3 DNA: TGTGCCAGTAGCCAAAGTGGCGTGCGAGAGACCCAGTACTTC; clone size: .; V gene: TRBV19; D gene: .; J gene: TRBJ2-5
CDR3 protein: CASSLGGEKLFF; CDR3 DNA: TGTGCCAGCAGCTTAGGAGGGGAAAAACTGTTTTTT; clone size: .; V gene: TRBV7-9; D gene: .; J gene: TRBJ1-4